The clone carrying this T cell receptor beta chain was seen a handful of times. The antigen remains undetermined. The junction departs from germline at one end; a sequencing error may be responsible. Findings and limits, study-wide: Tumor-infiltrating Treg TCR alpha and beta sequences overlapped most with tumor naive CD4+ T cells, then blood naive. In terms of TCR gene usage, tumor memory CD4+ T cells clustered together with blood and lymph node memory CD4+ cells, as well as with lymph node naive CD4+ cells.

After constant-region reverse-primer amplification, full-length variable regions underwent semi-nested PCR with Nested Universal Primer A. TCRdb reanalysed the 5' RACE reads using MiXCR and keeps one entry per CDR3 protein. The sample gives 45,000 to 55,000 distinct CDR3 sequences, more than 20% of which show up once; 2.5% to 4% is in the top ten. The CDR3 loop spans 17 amino acids. In germline, CDR1 is DFQATT, CDR2 SNEGSKA (reference sequence). This receptor was identified in a female donor with breast cancer. The material sequenced was tumor-infiltrating naive CD4+ T cells sorted from the breast tumor. Subset indicated: naive CD4+ T cells, CD4+CD45RA+CD25-. The genes are TRBV20-1 and TRBJ2-7, with 13 nucleotides matching TRBD2. This chain's CDR3 is CSASSGLAGSSSFEQYF. CDR3 DNA: TGCAGTGCTTCCTCGGGACTAGCGGGATCGAGTTCCTTCGAGCAGTACTTC.